A single sample is the source of the 19 T cell receptor beta chains below, sequenced in a study of shared clonotypes between healthy human individuals. Here immunoSEQ multiplex PCR was the method, and the copy in TCRdb shows in-frame clones only, minus some. The sample lists about 660,000 clones, approximately 79% occurring once. The sequenced sample was memory CD4+ T cells sorted from blood. The subset denotes: CD45RA-negative fraction. Every receptor here comes from a woman aged 30 to 39 in good health.

The genes are TRBV11-2 and TRBJ2-5; the D call may be TRBD1 or TRBD2 (6 bases each). The CDR3 sequence is 17 residues long. CDR1 and CDR2 from the germline V gene are SGHAT and FQNNGV. V lost 5 bases, J lost 4 bases, and 23 bases lay in between. The CDR3 DNA reads TGTGCCAGCAGCCGTGGGGGGCGGGACCCAAAAGTAGAGACCCAGTACTTC. Translation: CASSRGGRDPKVETQYF.

This clone occurred a few times. The chain employs TRBV5-6 and TRBJ1-3; D gene ambiguous. Germline V gives CDR1 SGHDT, CDR2 YYEEEE. CDR3 length equals 14 residues. Trimming took off 3 bases at V and 4 bases at J, with 11 bases between the two ends. CDR3 nucleotide sequence: TGTGCCAGCAGCTCCTCGGGAGCGGGAAACACCATATATTTT. Translation: CASSSSGAGNTIYF.

CDR3 residues: CASSSTGTGPSYEQYF. In nucleotides, the CDR3 is TGTGCCAGCAGCTCCACCGGGACAGGGCCTTCCTACGAGCAGTACTTC. The chain carries TRBV5-6 and TRBJ2-7; 9 bases align to TRBD1. Per the germline V gene, CDR1 is SGHDT and CDR2 is YYEEEE. V lost 3 bases, J lost 1 base, and 8 bases stayed unmatched. The CDR3 sequence is 16 residues long. Supplemented by reference TRBV5-6 and TRBJ2-7, the full variable domain reads DAGVTQSPTHLIKTRGQQVTLRCSPKSGHDTVSWYQQALGQGPQFIFQYYEEEERQRGNFPDRFSGHQFPNYSSELNVNALLLGDSALYLCASSSTGTGPSYEQYFGPGTRLTVT.

The chain recombines TRBV30 with TRBJ2-5; D is possibly TRBD1 (5 bases). The end of the DNA aligns better with TRBJ2-7, so the J call may be wrong. CDR3 length: 14 amino acids. Germline V CDR1 and CDR2: GTSNPN, SVGIG (reference sequence). The CDR3 sequence: CAWSGHLASYEQYF. In DNA form, the CDR3 reads TGTGCCTGGAGCGGACATCTTGCCTCCTACGAGCAGTACTTC.

The table lists this clone with a count of one. The CDR3 region has the DNA TGTGCCAGCAGCTACCACGACGTCACAGATACGCAGTATTTT. Its translation: CASSYHDVTDTQYF. The chain uses TRBV2 and TRBJ2-3; the D is unclear. Germline V gene data show CDR1 as SNHLY and CDR2 as FYNNEI. This CDR3 is built from 14 residues. V gave up 6 bases and J gave up 2 bases, with 12 bases separating them.

In the case of this clone: With a far larger clone one base away, a read error is the likely cause. The identical CDR3 is also encoded by other nucleotide sequences in the sample. This CDR3 reads CASSLQGGNTEAFF. Here the CDR3 DNA reads TGTGCCAGCAGCTTGCAGGGGGGGAACACTGAAGCTTTCTTT. V gene TRBV7-9 combines with J gene TRBJ1-1; TRBD1 aligns across 7 bases. This CDR3 is 14 amino acids long. The germline CDR1 and CDR2 sequences are SEHNR and FQNEAQ (reference sequence). J lost 1 base, V lost 3 bases, and 2 bases had no gene match.

The chain has TRBV6-1 and TRBJ2-1; 9 nucleotides match TRBD2. The CDR3 contains 15 residues. CDR1 is MNHNS, CDR2 SASEGT, per germline. V shed 4 bases, J shed 4 bases, and the junction held 5 bases outside the gene matches. In DNA form, the CDR3 reads TGTGCCAGCAGTGTTACTAGCGGGCCATACAATGAGCAGTTCTTC. Its protein is CASSVTSGPYNEQFF.

V and J are TRBV10-3 and TRBJ2-3; D call uncertain. Trimming stripped 6 bases from V and 2 bases from J, with 9 bases between. The germline gives CDR1 ENHRY, CDR2 SYGVKD. The length of the CDR3 is 13 residues. The CDR3: CAISGSDTDTQYF. CDR3 nucleotide sequence: TGTGCCATCAGCGGGTCCGACACAGATACGCAGTATTTT.

Ten or more counts support this clone. The V and J genes are TRBV2 and TRBJ1-5; 7 bases are shared with TRBD1. Germline lookup yields CDR1 SNHLY and CDR2 FYNNEI. The V and J ends lost 6 bases and 7 bases, in that order; junction bases with no gene match: 9. The CDR3 sequence is 14 residues long. The CDR3 region is CASRITGQRQPQHF. The DNA for the CDR3 is TGTGCCAGCAGAATAACGGGACAGCGGCAGCCCCAGCATTTT.

The chain employs TRBV19 and TRBJ2-5; tentatively, D is TRBD1 (6 bases). The ends were cut back, 3 bases at V and 1 base at J, with 12 bases in the middle. Germline CDR1 is LNHDA and CDR2 is SQIVND (reference sequence). The length of the CDR3 is 15 residues. The CDR3 DNA sequence: TGTGCCAGTAGTATGGGGACATCCCTCCAAGAGACCCAGTACTTC. The encoded protein is CASSMGTSLQETQYF.

This clone appeared a single time. The chain joins TRBV18 to TRBJ2-2, with D perhaps matching TRBD1 (6 bases). Between the trimmed V and J ends, which lost 4 bases and 4 bases, there was a span of 16 bases. In germline, CDR1 is KGHSH, CDR2 LQKENI. CDR3 length: 16 amino acids. CDR3 bases: TGTGCCAGCTCACGAAAAACAGGGTCGGGCACCGGGGAGCTGTTTTTT. Translating gives CASSRKTGSGTGELFF. The full variable domain, with the rest looked up from reference TRBV18 and TRBJ2-2, is NAGVMQNPRHLVRRRGQEARLRCSPMKGHSHVYWYRQLPEEGLKFMVYLQKENIIDESGMPKERFSAEFPKEGPSILRIQQVVRGDSAAYFCASSRKTGSGTGELFFGEGSRLTVL.

This chain uses TRBV7-9 with TRBJ1-3, with 7 bases identical to TRBD1. Germline V gives CDR1 SEHNR, CDR2 FQNEAQ (reference sequence). J gave up 4 bases and V 4 bases, and 4 bases lay outside the gene matches. The CDR3 has 14 residues. CDR3 bases: TGTGCCAGCAGCTCGACAGGGACCGGAAACACCATATATTTT. The encoded protein is CASSSTGTGNTIYF.

The chain links TRBV20-1 to TRBJ1-1; unclear D gene. Germline V CDR1 and CDR2: DFQATT, SNEGSKA (reference sequence). The CDR3 extends over 11 amino acids. Trimming took 8 bases from V and 4 from J, leaving 11 bases between them. The CDR3 region is CSPAVGTEAFF. Written as DNA, the CDR3 is TGCAGTCCCGCAGTTGGCACTGAAGCTTTCTTT.

Of note for this clone: The same CDR3 arises from other DNA sequences in this sample as well. The rearrangement joins TRBV5-1 to TRBJ1-1; D unresolved. The CDR3 extends over 13 amino acids. Trimming pared 3 bases from V and 3 bases from J, leaving 9 bases between. The germline V gene encodes CDR1 SGHRS and CDR2 YFSETQ. The CDR3: CASSSGSDTEAFF. For the CDR3, the DNA is TGCGCCAGCAGCTCGGGGAGCGACACTGAAGCTTTCTTT.

About this clone: The sample holds other DNA sequences that translate to the same CDR3. J is TRBJ2-1 and V is TRBV29-1, with 10 bases identical to TRBD2. Trimming cost V 7 bases and J 7 bases; bases outside gene matches: 10. The CDR3 is 14 residues long. Germline CDR1 is SQVTM and CDR2 is ANQGSEA. The CDR3 sequence is CSGGLAGASNEQFF. The DNA of the CDR3 is TGCAGCGGGGGTCTAGCGGGAGCTAGTAATGAGCAGTTCTTC.

The CDR3 DNA reads as TGTGCCAGCAGCGTGGACAGGTGGGGTATGGCTGGGGCCAACGTCCTGACTTTC. Amino acids: CASSVDRWGMAGANVLTF. V is TRBV5-6 and J is TRBJ2-6; 7 bases are a match to TRBD1. V dropped 4 bases and J dropped 2; count of bases not matched to a gene: 12. Germline CDR1 and CDR2: SGHDT and YYEEEE. This CDR3 is built from 18 residues.

Comments on this clone: Given a much more abundant clone one base away, this may be a read error. This sequence joins TRBV7-2 and TRBJ1-5; no firm D call. This CDR3 contains 13 residues. Germline V gene data show CDR1 as SGHTA and CDR2 as FQGNSA. The V end was cut by 6 bases, the J end by 2 bases, with 8 bases between. CDR3 nucleotide sequence: TGTGCCAGCAGTTTATCGGGCAATCAGCCCCAGCATTTT. This encodes CASSLSGNQPQHF.

The chain is built from TRBV27 and TRBJ2-3, with a tentative D call TRBD2 (7 bases). The CDR3 runs 13 residues. V lost 5 bases and J 5 bases, leaving 11 bases between the germline ends. Germline-derived CDR1 and CDR2 are MNHEY and SMNVEV (reference sequence). The CDR3 DNA sequence: TGTGCCAGCAGTGGGGGGGCGGAAGATACGCAGTATTTT. This translates into CASSGGAEDTQYF.

This clone showed up just once. This chain connects TRBV7-3 to TRBJ2-2; D is perhaps TRBD1 (5 bases). The CDR3 is made up of 16 amino acids. Trimming left V 1 base short and J 2 bases short, with 11 bases between. Germline V gene data show CDR1 as SGHTA and CDR2 as FQGTGA. The CDR3 sequence is CASSLNAGPNTGELFF. The CDR3 nucleotides are TGTGCCAGCAGCTTAAACGCAGGGCCTAACACCGGGGAGCTGTTTTTT. Looking up the rest from reference TRBV7-3 and TRBJ2-2 gives the full variable domain: GAGVSQTPSNKVTEKGKYVELRCDPISGHTALYWYRQSLGQGPEFLIYFQGTGAADDSGLPNDRFFAVRPEGSVSTLKIQRTERGDSAVYLCASSLNAGPNTGELFFGEGSRLTVL.